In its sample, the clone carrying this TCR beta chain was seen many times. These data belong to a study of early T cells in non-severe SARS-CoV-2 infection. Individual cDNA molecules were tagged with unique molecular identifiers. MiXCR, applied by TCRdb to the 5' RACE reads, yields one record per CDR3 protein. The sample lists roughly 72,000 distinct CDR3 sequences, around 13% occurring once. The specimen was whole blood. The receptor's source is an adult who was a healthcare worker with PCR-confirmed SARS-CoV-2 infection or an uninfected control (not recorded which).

This chain's CDR3 is CASSLLAHTQYF. DNA for the CDR3: TGTGCCAGCAGTCTCCTCGCCCATACGCAGTATTTT. The rearrangement joins TRBV28 to TRBJ2-3; no reliable D call. Germline loops: CDR1 MDHEN, CDR2 SYDVKM. This CDR3 is 12 amino acids long. V dropped 5 bases and J dropped 7 bases, with 10 bases sitting between them.